In its sample, the clone carrying this T cell receptor (beta chain) was seen a few times. The data are from a study of blood T cell repertoires in COVID-19. CDR3 size: 16 residues. From germline, CDR1 is LGHNA and CDR2 YNFKEQ. The V gene lost 4 bases and the J gene lost 3 bases, with 18 bases spanning the gap. TCRdb's copy holds only in-frame clones and misses some; the assay was immunoSEQ multiplex PCR. The sample shows 110,000 to 150,000 clones, about 84% of them seen only once. The V gene is TRBV4-2, the J gene TRBJ1-1; D is ambiguous. The sequence was obtained from a woman between 50 and 59 years old with acute or convalescent COVID-19. The sequencing input was peripheral blood. CDR3 sequence (DNA): TGTGCCAGCAGCCGATCCCTGGCAGCCACAGACACTGAAGCTTTCTTT. Protein sequence: CASSRSLAATDTEAFF.